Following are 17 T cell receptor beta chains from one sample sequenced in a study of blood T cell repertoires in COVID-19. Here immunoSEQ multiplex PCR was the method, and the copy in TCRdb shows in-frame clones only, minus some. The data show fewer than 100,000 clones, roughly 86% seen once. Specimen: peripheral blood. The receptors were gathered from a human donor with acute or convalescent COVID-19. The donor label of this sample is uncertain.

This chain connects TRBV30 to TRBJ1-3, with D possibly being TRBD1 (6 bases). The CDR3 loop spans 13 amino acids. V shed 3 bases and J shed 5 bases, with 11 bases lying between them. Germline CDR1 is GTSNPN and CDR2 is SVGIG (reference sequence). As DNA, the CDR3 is TGTGCCTGGAGGGGGACATTTAGAAACACCATATATTTT. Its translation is CAWRGTFRNTIYF.

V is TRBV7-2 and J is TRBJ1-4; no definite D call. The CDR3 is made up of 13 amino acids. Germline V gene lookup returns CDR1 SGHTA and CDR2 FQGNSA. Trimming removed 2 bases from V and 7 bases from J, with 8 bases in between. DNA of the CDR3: TGTGCCAGCAGCTTATCTCGGGTTGAAAAACTGTTTTTT. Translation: CASSLSRVEKLFF. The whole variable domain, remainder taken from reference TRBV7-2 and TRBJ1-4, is GAGVSQSPSNKVTEKGKDVELRCDPISGHTALYWYRQSLGQGLEFLIYFQGNSAPDKSGLPSDRFSAERTGGSVSTLTIQRTQQEDSAVYLCASSLSRVEKLFFGSGTQLSVL.

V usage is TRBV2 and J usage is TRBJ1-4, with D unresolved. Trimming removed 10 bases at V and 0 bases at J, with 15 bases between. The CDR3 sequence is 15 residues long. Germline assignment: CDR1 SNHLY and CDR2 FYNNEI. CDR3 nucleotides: TGTGCCACCGCCCCGGGAACCGCAACTAATGAAAAACTGTTTTTT. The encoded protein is CATAPGTATNEKLFF.

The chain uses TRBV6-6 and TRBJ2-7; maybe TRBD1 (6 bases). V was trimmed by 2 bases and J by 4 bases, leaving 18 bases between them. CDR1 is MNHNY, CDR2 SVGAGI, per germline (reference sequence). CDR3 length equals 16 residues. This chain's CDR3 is CASSYPPTSTGYEQYF. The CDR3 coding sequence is TGTGCCAGCAGTTACCCTCCAACAAGCACAGGGTACGAGCAGTACTTC.

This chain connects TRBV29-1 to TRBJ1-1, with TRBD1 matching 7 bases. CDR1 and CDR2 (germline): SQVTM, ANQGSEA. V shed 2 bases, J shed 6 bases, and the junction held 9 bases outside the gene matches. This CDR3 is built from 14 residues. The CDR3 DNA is TGCAGCGTTGAAACCAGGGGGTTCCGGGCTGAAGCTTTCTTT. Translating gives CSVETRGFRAEAFF.

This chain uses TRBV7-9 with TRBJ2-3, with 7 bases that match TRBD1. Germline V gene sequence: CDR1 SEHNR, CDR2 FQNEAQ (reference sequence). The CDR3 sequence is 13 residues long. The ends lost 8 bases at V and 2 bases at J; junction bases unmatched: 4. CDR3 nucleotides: TGTGCCAGCCGAACAGGGGACACAGATACGCAGTATTTT. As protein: CASRTGDTDTQYF.

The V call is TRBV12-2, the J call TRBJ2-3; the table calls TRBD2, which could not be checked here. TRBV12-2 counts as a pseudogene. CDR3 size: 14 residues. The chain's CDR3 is CASPSRRGTDTQYF. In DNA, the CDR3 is TGTGCAAGTCCTTCCCGACGGGGGACAGATACGCAGTATTTT.

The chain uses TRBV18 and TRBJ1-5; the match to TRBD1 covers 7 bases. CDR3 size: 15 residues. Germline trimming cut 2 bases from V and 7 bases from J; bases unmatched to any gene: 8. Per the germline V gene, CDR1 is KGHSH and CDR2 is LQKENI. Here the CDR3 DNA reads TGTGCCAGCTCACCAACGACAGGGAAGGTACAGCCCCAGCATTTT. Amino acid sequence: CASSPTTGKVQPQHF.

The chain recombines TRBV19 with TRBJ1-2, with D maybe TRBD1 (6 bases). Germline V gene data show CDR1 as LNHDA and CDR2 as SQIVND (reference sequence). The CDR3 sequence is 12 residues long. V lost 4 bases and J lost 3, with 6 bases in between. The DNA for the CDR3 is TGTGCCAGTAGTAGGACAGACTATGGCTACACCTTC. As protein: CASSRTDYGYTF. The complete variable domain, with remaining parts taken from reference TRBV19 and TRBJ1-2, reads DGGITQSPKYLFRKEGQNVTLSCEQNLNHDAMYWYRQDPGQGLRLIYYSQIVNDFQKGDIAEGYSVSREKKESFPLTVTSAQKNPTAFYLCASSRTDYGYTFGSGTRLTVV.

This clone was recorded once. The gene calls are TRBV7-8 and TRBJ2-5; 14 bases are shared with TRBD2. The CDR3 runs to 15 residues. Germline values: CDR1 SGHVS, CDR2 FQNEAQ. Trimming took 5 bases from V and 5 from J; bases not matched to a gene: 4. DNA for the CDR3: TGTGCCAGCAGCACGGGACTAGCGGGGGTGGAGACCCAGTACTTC. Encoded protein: CASSTGLAGVETQYF.

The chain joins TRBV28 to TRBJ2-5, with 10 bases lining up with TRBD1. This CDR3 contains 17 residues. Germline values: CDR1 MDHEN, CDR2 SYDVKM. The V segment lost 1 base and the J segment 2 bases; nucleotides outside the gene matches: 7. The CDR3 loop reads CASSLSSGTGVQETQYF. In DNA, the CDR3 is TGTGCCAGCAGTTTATCATCGGGGACAGGGGTGCAAGAGACCCAGTACTTC.

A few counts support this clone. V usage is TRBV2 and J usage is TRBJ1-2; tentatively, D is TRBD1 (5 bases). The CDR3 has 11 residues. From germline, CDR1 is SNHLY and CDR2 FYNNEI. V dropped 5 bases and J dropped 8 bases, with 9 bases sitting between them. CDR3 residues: CASSLRGGYTF. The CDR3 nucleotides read TGTGCCAGCAGTCTAAGGGGAGGCTACACCTTC.

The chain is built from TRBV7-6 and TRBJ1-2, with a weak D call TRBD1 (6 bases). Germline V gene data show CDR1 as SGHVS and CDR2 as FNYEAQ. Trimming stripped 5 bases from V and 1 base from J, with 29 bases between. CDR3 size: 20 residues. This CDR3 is CASSPGANREMREDNYGYTF. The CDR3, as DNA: TGTGCCAGCAGCCCAGGGGCCAACAGGGAGATGAGGGAAGATAACTATGGCTACACCTTC.

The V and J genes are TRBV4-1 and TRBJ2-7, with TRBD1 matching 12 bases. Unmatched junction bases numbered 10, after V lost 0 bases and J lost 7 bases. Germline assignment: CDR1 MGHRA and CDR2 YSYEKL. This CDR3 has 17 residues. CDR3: CASSQEPPGQGAWEQYF. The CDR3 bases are TGCGCCAGCAGCCAAGAACCTCCGGGACAGGGGGCGTGGGAGCAGTACTTC.

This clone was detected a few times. This CDR3 is CASSPTTGDAPKYF. The DNA for the CDR3 is TGTGCCAGCAGCCCGACAACAGGGGACGCTCCGAAGTACTTC. J is TRBJ2-7 and V is TRBV7-7, with 7 bases that match TRBD1. CDR1 is SSHAT and CDR2 is FNYEAQ in the germline V gene (reference sequence). The CDR3 is made up of 14 amino acids. With 5 bases clipped from V and 11 bases from J, the junction kept 15 bases outside the gene matches.

The CDR3 region has the DNA TGCGCCAGCAGCCAAGCCGCTAGCGGGGGACTCCAAGAGACCCAGTACTTC. Translation: CASSQAASGGLQETQYF. The chain couples TRBV4-1 to TRBJ2-5; TRBD2 agrees at 10 bases. The V and J ends lost 1 base and 1 base, in that order; junction bases with no gene match: 6. CDR1 and CDR2 from the germline V gene are MGHRA and YSYEKL. The CDR3 has 17 amino acids.

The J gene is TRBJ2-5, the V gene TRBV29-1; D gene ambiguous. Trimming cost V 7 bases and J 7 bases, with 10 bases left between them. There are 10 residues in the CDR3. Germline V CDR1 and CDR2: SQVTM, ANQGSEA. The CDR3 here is CSASLGTQYF. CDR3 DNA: TGCAGCGCAAGCCTCGGGACCCAGTACTTC.